These T cell receptor beta chains were read from a single sample in a study of response to subunit inactivated influenza vaccine. TCRdb recomputed calls from the RT-PCR reads with MiXCR, one row per CDR3 protein. The sample records more than 200,000 distinct CDR3 sequences, 10% to 15% being singletons. Specimen: non-naive T cells sorted from PBMCs, collected about 14 days before vaccination. These TCRs come from a man aged 50 or older who received an inactivated influenza vaccine. Both conserved end residues are part of each CDR3. Each record gives: V gene, D gene, J gene, clone size, CDR3 DNA, CDR3 protein. A D gene is named only where the DNA matches it firmly. Clone size appears in some rows only: once, few, many, or a class for an expanded clone.

>TRBV7-2|TRBD2|TRBJ2-1|NA
TGTGCCAGCAGCTTAGCAGGGGCTCGGCGGGGGGACAATGAGCAGTTCTTC
CASSLAGARRGDNEQFF
>TRBV6-2/TRBV6-3|NA|TRBJ1-2|few
TGTGCCAGCAGTTACGTAAGAACAGCCTATGGCTACACCTTC
CASSYVRTAYGYTF
>TRBV6-5|NA|TRBJ1-3|few
TGTGCCAGCAGTTACCGTGCAGACAGCTCTGGAAACACCATATATTTT
CASSYRADSSGNTIYF
>TRBV6-1|TRBD1|TRBJ1-2|NA
TGTGCCAGCAGTCCGGGACAGATAAACTATGGCTACACCTTC
CASSPGQINYGYTF
>TRBV6-2/TRBV6-3|NA|TRBJ1-5|few
TGTGCCAGCAGCAGACAGCGCAATCAGCCCCAGCATTTT
CASSRQRNQPQHF
>TRBV4-2|TRBD2|TRBJ2-2|many
TGTGCCAGCAGCACCTTCCGGGGGGGCCAAACCGGGGAGCTGTTTTTT
CASSTFRGGQTGELFF
>TRBV28|TRBD1|TRBJ2-6|NA
TGTGCCAGCAGACCGGGACAGGGGGTTGCTGGGGCCAACGTCCTGACTTTC
CASRPGQGVAGANVLTF
>TRBV10-3|TRBD2|TRBJ2-1|few
TGTGCCATCAGTGAAGCGGGGGGGTCCAATGAGCAGTTCTTC
CAISEAGGSNEQFF
>TRBV13|TRBD1|TRBJ2-1|NA
TGTGCCAGCAGCTTCAGGGGGCGCTCCTACAATGAGCAGTTCTTC
CASSFRGRSYNEQFF
>TRBV10-3|NA|TRBJ2-7|NA
TGTGCCATCAGTGGGAACACGTACGAGCAGTACTTC
CAISGNTYEQYF
>TRBV9|TRBD2|TRBJ2-3|few
TGTGCCAGCAGCGTTGGGACTAGTGAACGCACAGATACGCAGTATTTT
CASSVGTSERTDTQYF
>TRBV27|TRBD1|TRBJ2-4|many
TGTGCCAGCAGTAACTACAGGGGGCGAACAACGATCTCGGCCAAAAACATTCAGTACTTC
CASSNYRGRTTISAKNIQYF
>TRBV4-1|NA|TRBJ2-1|NA
TGCGCCAGCAGCCAAGATGGTTGGGGGTATGAGCAGTTCTTC
CASSQDGWGYEQFF
>TRBV14|NA|TRBJ2-7|NA
TGTGCCAGCAGCCAAGATACGGCAGGGCGCGAGCAGTACTTC
CASSQDTAGREQYF
>TRBV3-1|NA|TRBJ2-7|once
TGTGCCAGCAGCCAAGAGGTGGGTAACGAGCAGTACTTC
CASSQEVGNEQYF
>TRBV5-1|NA|TRBJ2-1|many
TGCGCCAGCAGGTCCCCGTCTGGACAGATAAACAATGAGCAGTTCTTC
CASRSPSGQINNEQFF
>TRBV20-1|NA|TRBJ1-5|few
TGCAGTGCTAGAAGGAGGGGAAGGTTCGGCAATCAGCCCCAGCATTTT
CSARRRGRFGNQPQHF
>TRBV12-3/TRBV12-4|NA|TRBJ2-7|many
TGTGCCAGCAGTTTCGTAGGCGGAGAGCAGTACTTC
CASSFVGGEQYF
>TRBV27|TRBD2|TRBJ2-2|NA
TGTGCCAGCAGTTTCTACGGACTAGCGGGAGTGGCCGGGGAGCTGTTTTTT
CASSFYGLAGVAGELFF
>TRBV24-1|NA|TRBJ1-2|NA
TGTGCCACTAGTGACTCCGTCACCTATGGCTACACCTTC
CATSDSVTYGYTF
>TRBV7-9|NA|TRBJ1-3|few
TGTGCCAGCAGCTTAGAAGCGAACTCTGGAAACACCATATATTTT
CASSLEANSGNTIYF
>TRBV4-3|TRBD2|TRBJ2-5|NA
TGCGCCAGCAGCCGACAGCCCGGGGGGGCAGGGGAGACCCAGTACTTC
CASSRQPGGAGETQYF
>TRBV4-3|TRBD1|TRBJ2-3|NA
TGCGCCAGCAGCCAAGATCTTTGGCGTGGGACAGACCCAGATACGCAGTATTTT
CASSQDLWRGTDPDTQYF
>TRBV12-3/TRBV12-4|TRBD1|TRBJ1-2|few
TGTGCCAGCAGTCCGATACGGACAGGACAAAACTATGGCTACACCTTC
CASSPIRTGQNYGYTF
>TRBV3-1|TRBD1|TRBJ2-2|many
TGTGCCAGCAGCCCCCCTTACTGGGACAGGAGACGCCACACCGGGGAGCTGTTTTTT
CASSPPYWDRRRHTGELFF
>TRBV2|TRBD1|TRBJ2-7|many
TGTGCCAGCAGAGAGACAGGGCACTACGAGCAGTACTTC
CASRETGHYEQYF
>TRBV20-1|NA|TRBJ2-4|many
TGCAGTGCTAGAGAGGACAGTCAAGCCAAAAACATTCAGTACTTC
CSAREDSQAKNIQYF
>TRBV29-1|NA|TRBJ1-2|NA
TGCAGCGTCTCGAAGGGCCCTAACTATGGCTACACCTTC
CSVSKGPNYGYTF
>TRBV27|NA|TRBJ1-5|NA
TGTGCCAGCAGTTTACGGGCTTCTAGGCAGCCCCAGCATTTT
CASSLRASRQPQHF
>TRBV6-2/TRBV6-3|TRBD1|TRBJ2-7|many
TGTGCCAGCAGTTATCGGACAGGGAAGGACTACGAGCAGTACTTC
CASSYRTGKDYEQYF
>TRBV6-1|TRBD1|TRBJ2-7|NA
TGTGCCAGCAGTACGGGACAGACATTCTACGAGCAGTACTTC
CASSTGQTFYEQYF
>TRBV27|NA|TRBJ2-1|few
TGTGCCAGCAGTTTGCCGGGCCCTGAGCAGTTCTTC
CASSLPGPEQFF
>TRBV4-3|NA|TRBJ2-5|many
TGCGCCAGCAGCCAAGATTTCAGGGACTACCAAGAGACCCAGTACTTC
CASSQDFRDYQETQYF
>TRBV20-1|TRBD2|TRBJ2-1|few
TGCAGTGCTAGACCAGCGGGGGTCAATGAGCAGTTCTTC
CSARPAGVNEQFF
>TRBV18|NA|TRBJ2-1|many
TGTGCCAGCTCACCTCCCACGGGTGAGCAGTTCTTC
CASSPPTGEQFF
>TRBV19|TRBD1|TRBJ2-6|NA
TGTGCCAGTAGTGGGACAGCCTCTGGGGCCAACGTCCTGACTTTC
CASSGTASGANVLTF
>TRBV9|TRBD1|TRBJ2-2|NA
TGTGCCAGCAGCGTAACCGGGACAGCTAACACCGGGGAGCTGTTTTTT
CASSVTGTANTGELFF
>TRBV7-8|TRBD2|TRBJ2-6|NA
TGTGCCAGCAGCGAAAGGACTAGCGGGGTTCTCTTGGCCAACGTCCTGACTTTC
CASSERTSGVLLANVLTF
>TRBV28|TRBD2|TRBJ2-1|many
TGTGCCAGCAGTTCCTCCGGGACTAGCGGGAACTACAATGAGCAGTTCTTC
CASSSSGTSGNYNEQFF
>TRBV7-2|NA|TRBJ2-2|few
TGTGCCAGCAGCTTTCAGCGGGCGAACACCGGGGAGCTGTTTTTT
CASSFQRANTGELFF
>TRBV6-1|NA|TRBJ2-3|NA
TGTGCCAGCAGTGCCGGCAGGGGCGGCACAGATACGCAGTATTTT
CASSAGRGGTDTQYF
>TRBV7-7|NA|TRBJ1-1|NA
TGTGCTAGCAGCATTCGAGTGAACACTGAAGCTTTCTTT
CASSIRVNTEAFF
>TRBV27|TRBD1|TRBJ2-2|few
TGTGCCAGCAGAACAGGGGGCTACACCGGGGAGCTGTTTTTT
CASRTGGYTGELFF
>TRBV10-3|TRBD1|TRBJ2-2|few
TGTGCCATCAGGCAGGACAGGGGGCGCGACACCGGGGAGCTGTTTTTT
CAIRQDRGRDTGELFF
>TRBV4-2|NA|TRBJ1-5|many
TGTGCCAGCAGCCCGCTTATCCAGAATCAGCCCCAGCATTTT
CASSPLIQNQPQHF
>TRBV24-1|TRBD1|TRBJ2-2|NA
TGTGCCACCAGTGGTCGAATATGGGACAGATCCACGAACACCGGGGAGCTGTTTTTT
CATSGRIWDRSTNTGELFF
>TRBV6-1|TRBD1|TRBJ1-4|many
TGTGCCAGCAGTATAGGGACAGGAGGTGAAAAACTGTTTTTT
CASSIGTGGEKLFF
>TRBV12-3/TRBV12-4|NA|TRBJ2-1|many
TGTGCCAGCAGCCCTGGGGCCCATTACAATGAGCAGTTCTTC
CASSPGAHYNEQFF
>TRBV7-2|NA|TRBJ1-5|few
TGTGCCAGCAGCTTCGCTGGCAATCAGCCCCAGCATTTT
CASSFAGNQPQHF
>TRBV2|NA|TRBJ2-5|NA
TGTGCCAGCAGTTCTTTCGGGGGCCAAGAGACCCAGTACTTC
CASSSFGGQETQYF
>TRBV5-1|NA|TRBJ2-7|NA
TGCGCCAGCAGCCCCTACGAGCAGTACTTC
CASSPYEQYF
>TRBV27|TRBD2|TRBJ2-2|many
TGTGCCAGCAGTTTACGGCCCGTATTGCGCGGGAGCACGAACACCGGGGAGCTGTTTTTT
CASSLRPVLRGSTNTGELFF
>TRBV5-4|TRBD1|TRBJ2-7|few
TGTGCCAGCAGCCGAGGACAGGGGCTGAGCTCCTACGAGCAGTACTTC
CASSRGQGLSSYEQYF
>TRBV20-1|NA|TRBJ2-3|many
TGCAGTGCTAGACGTACTAGTGCCACGCAGTATTTT
CSARRTSATQYF
>TRBV29-1|TRBD1|TRBJ2-1|many
TGCAGCGCCGAGGACAGGTTCTCCTACAATGAGCAGTTCTTC
CSAEDRFSYNEQFF